One and the same sample provided the 28 T cell receptor beta chains below, sequenced in a study of blood T cell repertoires in COVID-19. The repertoire was sequenced with immunoSEQ multiplex PCR; TCRdb's copy has only in-frame clones and lacks some. The table includes about 170,000 clones, around nine tenths detected once. The sample was peripheral blood. These receptors originate from a man between 65 and 85 years old with acute or convalescent COVID-19.

The chain links TRBV5-1 to TRBJ1-1; tentatively, D is TRBD1 (6 bases). V was cut by 5 bases and J by 11 bases, with 22 bases left in between. The CDR3 loop spans 14 amino acids. Germline V CDR1 and CDR2: SGHRS, YFSETQ. The CDR3 sequence: CASRPVLGGWGAFF. Here the CDR3 DNA reads TGCGCCAGCAGGCCCGTACTTGGGGGCTGGGGGGCTTTCTTT.

Of note for this clone: Its ends do not fully match the called genes, so a read error is possible. This chain joins TRBV30 and TRBJ2-3; TRBD2 aligns across 8 bases. Germline-derived CDR1 and CDR2 are GTSNPN and SVGIG (reference sequence). This CDR3 is built from 13 residues. The CDR3 nucleotides read TGTGCCTGGAGTGCGGCGGGGGGTGATATGCAGTATTTT. Translation: CAWSAAGGDMQYF.

The V gene is TRBV7-3, the J gene TRBJ2-3, with D maybe TRBD1 (6 bases). Between the trimmed V and J ends, which lost 4 bases and 1 base, there was a span of 12 bases. The CDR3 has 15 residues. Germline loops: CDR1 SGHTA, CDR2 FQGTGA. The CDR3 DNA reads as TGTGCCAGCAGCTCACAGGGAAGGGGCACAGATACGCAGTATTTT. It encodes CASSSQGRGTDTQYF. The full variable domain, with the rest looked up from reference TRBV7-3 and TRBJ2-3, is GAGVSQTPSNKVTEKGKYVELRCDPISGHTALYWYRQSLGQGPEFLIYFQGTGAADDSGLPNDRFFAVRPEGSVSTLKIQRTERGDSAVYLCASSSQGRGTDTQYFGPGTRLTVL.

This chain connects TRBV7-3 to TRBJ2-2; D uncertain. CDR1 and CDR2 (germline): SGHTA, FQGTGA. The CDR3 has 13 amino acids. Trimming cost V 5 bases and J 3 bases, with 7 bases left between them. This CDR3 is CASSPRDTGELFF. CDR3 sequence (DNA): TGTGCCAGCAGCCCTCGGGACACCGGGGAGCTGTTTTTT.

This clone occurred a few times. The V and J genes are TRBV3-1 (or the pseudogene TRBV3-2) and TRBJ1-3, with 8 bases matching TRBD1. The V and J ends lost 3 bases and 2 bases, in that order; junction bases with no gene match: 6. The CDR3 spans 16 residues. The germline V gene encodes CDR1 LGHDT and CDR2 YNNKEL (reference sequence). For the CDR3, the DNA is TGTGCCAGCAGCCATAGCAGGGGGCTTACTGGAAACACCATATATTTT. Its translation: CASSHSRGLTGNTIYF.

The chain recombines TRBV2 with TRBJ1-2; tentative D call: TRBD1 (6 bases). V was clipped by 7 bases and J by 8 bases, with 11 bases between them. CDR3 length: 11 residues. Germline assignment: CDR1 SNHLY and CDR2 FYNNEI. The CDR3 reads CASTQDRGYTF. CDR3 DNA: TGTGCCAGCACCCAAGACAGGGGCTACACCTTC.

This chain links TRBV14 with TRBJ2-3, with 15 bases matching TRBD2. Germline V CDR1 and CDR2: SGHDN, FVKESK. Trimming at V came to 4 bases and at J to 0 bases, leaving 5 bases not matched to a gene. This CDR3 is built from 18 residues. CDR3 in amino acids: CASSLGLAGGGSTDTQYF. The CDR3, as DNA: TGTGCCAGCAGCCTGGGACTAGCGGGAGGCGGGAGCACAGATACGCAGTATTTT.

The chain links TRBV6-5 to TRBJ1-4, with TRBD1 identical over 9 bases. V shed 8 bases, J shed 8 bases, and the junction held 6 bases outside the gene matches. Looked up from germline, CDR1 is MNHEY and CDR2 is SVGAGI. The CDR3 is made up of 13 amino acids. CDR3 loop: CASGGTGLEKLFF. DNA for the CDR3: TGTGCCAGCGGGGGGACAGGGTTAGAAAAACTGTTTTTT.

The V and J genes are TRBV6-5 and TRBJ1-1; tentatively, D is TRBD1 (6 bases). The V end was cut by 2 bases, the J end by 4 bases, with 11 bases between. The CDR3 is 14 amino acids. The germline V gene has CDR1 MNHEY and CDR2 SVGAGI. CDR3 DNA: TGTGCCAGCAGTTACGATAGGGGGGGCACTGAAGCTTTCTTT. This codes for CASSYDRGGTEAFF.

There are a few counts of this clone. V is TRBV5-4 and J is TRBJ2-2; TRBD2 aligns across 7 bases. The germline V gene encodes CDR1 SGHNT and CDR2 YYREEE (reference sequence). V lost 4 bases and J lost 4; bases outside the gene matches: 10. CDR3 length equals 16 residues. DNA of the CDR3: TGTGCCAGCAGCCCTCGACTAGCACGGGGCACCGGGGAGCTGTTTTTT. It is translated as CASSPRLARGTGELFF.

This CDR3 reads CASSLTTAGTAYEQYF. CDR3 DNA: TGTGCCAGCAGCCTAACTACAGCCGGGACAGCCTACGAGCAGTACTTC. This chain uses TRBV11-2 with TRBJ2-7, with 7 bases identical to TRBD1. J gave up 2 bases and V 5 bases, and 12 bases lay outside the gene matches. The CDR3 extends over 16 amino acids. CDR1 and CDR2 (germline): SGHAT, FQNNGV. Complete variable domain (other parts from reference TRBV11-2 and TRBJ2-7): EAGVAQSPRYKIIEKRQSVAFWCNPISGHATLYWYQQILGQGPKLLIQFQNNGVVDDSQLPKDRFSAERLKGVDSTLKIQPAKLEDSAVYLCASSLTTAGTAYEQYFGPGTRLTVT.

This chain uses TRBV25-1 with TRBJ2-5; 8 nucleotides agree with TRBD1. Germline CDR1 and CDR2: MGHDK and SYGVNS. The CDR3 runs 13 residues. V dropped 5 bases and J dropped 7; count of bases not matched to a gene: 6. CDR3 nucleotide sequence: TGTGCCAGCAGTAGGGGGACAGGTCTGACCCAGTACTTC. Translated: CASSRGTGLTQYF.

This clone was counted a few times. This chain uses TRBV4-2 with TRBJ1-6; D gene uncertain. The CDR3 length is 15 residues. CDR1 is LGHNA and CDR2 is YNFKEQ in the germline V gene. The V and J ends lost 1 base and 5 bases respectively, with 9 bases between them. The CDR3 DNA reads TGTGCCAGCAGCCAAGTTGTGGGAGATAATTCACCCCTCCACTTT. Its translation is CASSQVVGDNSPLHF.

The V gene is TRBV5-1, the J gene TRBJ2-5, with 10 nucleotides matching TRBD1. CDR1 and CDR2 from the germline V gene are SGHRS and YFSETQ. This CDR3 has 15 residues. Trimming at V came to 4 bases and at J to 1 base, leaving 4 bases not matched to a gene. The CDR3 spells CASSTWTGGQETQYF. The CDR3 DNA follows: TGCGCCAGCAGCACTTGGACAGGGGGCCAAGAGACCCAGTACTTC.

This sequence joins TRBV7-9 and TRBJ2-5, with D tentatively TRBD2 (5 bases). The CDR3 covers 15 residues. The ends were cut back, 5 bases at V and 4 bases at J, with 17 bases in the middle. Germline CDR1 is SEHNR and CDR2 is FQNEAQ (reference sequence). CDR3 DNA: TGTGCCAGCAGCCGCCGGACTCCGGAGGTAGAGACCCAGTACTTC. Encoded protein: CASSRRTPEVETQYF. The variable domain in full, with the rest retrieved from reference TRBV7-9 and TRBJ2-5, is DTGVSQNPRHKITKRGQNVTFRCDPISEHNRLYWYRQTLGQGPEFLTYFQNEAQLEKSRLLSDRFSAERPKGSFSTLEIQRTEQGDSAMYLCASSRRTPEVETQYFGPGTRLLVL.

This clone was counted only a few times. The chain combines TRBV3-1 (or the pseudogene TRBV3-2) with TRBJ1-5; no clear D. CDR1 and CDR2 from the germline V gene are LGHDT and YNNKEL (reference sequence). The CDR3 is 14 amino acids. V lost 6 bases and J lost 9, with 18 bases in between. The CDR3 region has the DNA TGTGCCAGCAGTCCAGGCCCTCCGTCAGGGCCCCAGCATTTT. Encoded protein: CASSPGPPSGPQHF.

The rearrangement joins TRBV18 to TRBJ1-4; D not resolved. V was pared by 3 bases and J by 6 bases, with 17 bases between. Germline assignment: CDR1 KGHSH and CDR2 LQKENI. The CDR3 covers 16 residues. CDR3 residues: CASSPTRPIGDEKLFF. DNA for the CDR3: TGTGCCAGCTCACCCACCCGACCGATCGGGGATGAAAAACTGTTTTTT.

This clone showed up just once. J is TRBJ1-1 and V is TRBV29-1; the D is unclear. Germline values: CDR1 SQVTM, CDR2 ANQGSEA. V lost 6 bases, J lost 7 bases, and 9 bases lay in between. The CDR3 is made up of 10 amino acids. The CDR3 DNA reads TGCAGCGTCCGTGGCGGTGAAGCTTTCTTT. Its protein product is CSVRGGEAFF.

The chain links TRBV7-3 to TRBJ2-2; 8 bases are a match to TRBD1. J lost 6 bases, V lost 5 bases, and 5 bases had no gene match. Germline V gives CDR1 SGHTA, CDR2 FQGTGA. CDR3 length: 14 amino acids. The CDR3 nucleotides read TGTGCCAGCAGCGGGACAGGAAACGCCGGGGAGCTGTTTTTT. It codes for CASSGTGNAGELFF. The full variable domain, its missing parts supplied by reference TRBV7-3 and TRBJ2-2, is GAGVSQTPSNKVTEKGKYVELRCDPISGHTALYWYRQSLGQGPEFLIYFQGTGAADDSGLPNDRFFAVRPEGSVSTLKIQRTERGDSAVYLCASSGTGNAGELFFGEGSRLTVL.

V usage is TRBV12-5 and J usage is TRBJ2-1, with D possibly TRBD1 on 6 matching bases. Germline V gene data show CDR1 as LGHNT and CDR2 as FRNRAP. The CDR3 is 15 amino acids. V was pared by 3 bases and J by 0 bases, with 9 bases between. As DNA, the CDR3 is TGTGCTAGTGGTTTCGGCAGGGGCTCCTACAATGAGCAGTTCTTC. Its translation is CASGFGRGSYNEQFF.

This rearrangement joins TRBV11-3 to TRBJ2-3, with TRBD1 identical over 9 bases. V lost 5 bases to trimming and J lost 5 bases; unmatched junction nucleotides: 8. Germline CDR1 reads SGHNT; CDR2 reads YENEEA. The CDR3 covers 15 residues. CDR3 residues: CASSPHGTGLDTQYF. As DNA, the CDR3 is TGTGCCAGCAGCCCCCACGGGACAGGGTTAGATACGCAGTATTTT.

The CDR3 is CASSLRETADTQYF. In nucleotides, the CDR3 is TGCGCCAGCAGCTTGCGGGAGACGGCAGATACGCAGTATTTT. This rearrangement joins TRBV5-1 to TRBJ2-3; tentative D call: TRBD2 (6 bases). CDR3 size: 14 residues. V gave up 1 base and J gave up 4 bases, with 10 bases separating them. Germline CDR1 reads SGHRS; CDR2 reads YFSETQ.

This chain links TRBV5-1 with TRBJ2-5; 7 bases fit TRBD2. This CDR3 comprises 16 residues. The V gene end was trimmed by 0 bases and the J gene end by 6 bases; junction bases not matched to a gene: 11. Germline CDR1 is SGHRS and CDR2 is YFSETQ. The CDR3 loop reads CASSLGWLADPKTQYF. The CDR3 nucleotides are TGCGCCAGCAGCTTGGGGTGGCTAGCGGACCCCAAGACCCAGTACTTC.

The chain has TRBV15 and TRBJ1-1; the D is unclear. The CDR3 extends over 14 amino acids. V lost 0 bases to trimming and J lost 0 bases, with 5 bases between them. Germline CDR1 LNHNV, CDR2 YYDKDF (reference sequence). CDR3 in amino acids: CATSRDSMNTEAFF. The CDR3 DNA reads TGTGCCACCAGCAGAGACTCTATGAACACTGAAGCTTTCTTT.

The chain has TRBV5-1 and TRBJ1-5; D is ambiguous. CDR1 and CDR2 (germline): SGHRS, YFSETQ. V lost 5 bases to trimming and J lost 6 bases, with 12 bases between them. CDR3 length equals 13 residues. CDR3: CASSSIFGQPQHF. The DNA of the CDR3 is TGCGCCAGCAGTTCGATATTCGGTCAGCCCCAGCATTTT.

V usage is TRBV27 and J usage is TRBJ2-3; possibly TRBD1 for D (6 bases). V dropped 5 bases and J dropped 4 bases, with 10 bases sitting between them. This CDR3 region has 13 residues. Germline lookup yields CDR1 MNHEY and CDR2 SMNVEV (reference sequence). As DNA, the CDR3 is TGTGCCAGCAGTCTACAGGGTTCAGATACGCAGTATTTT. Protein product: CASSLQGSDTQYF.

The genes are TRBV12-1 and TRBJ2-2; the DNA was not used to check the table's D call, TRBD2. TRBV12-1 corresponds to a pseudogene. This CDR3 comprises 20 residues. CDR3 DNA: TGTGCCAGCAGTTCGAGCCCGGGACTAGCGGGGGGCCGCTCCACCGGGGAGCTGTTTTTT. The encoded protein is CASSSSPGLAGGRSTGELFF.

The chain has TRBV2 and TRBJ1-5; D is possibly TRBD1 (5 bases). Deletions cut 0 bases from V and 9 bases from J, with 15 bases between. CDR1 and CDR2 from the germline V gene are SNHLY and FYNNEI. The CDR3 consists of 15 residues. The CDR3 nucleotides are TGTGCCAGCAGTGAAGCGGGGCGGGACGTTTCGCCCCAGCATTTT. Translating gives CASSEAGRDVSPQHF.